Below are 10 T cell receptor beta chains sequenced from a single sample in a study of beta chain features in type 1 diabetes. Reverse transcribing all isolated RNA meant expressed TCRB transcripts were sequenced. This table comes from immunoSEQ multiplex PCR, and its TCRdb copy is limited to in-frame clones, with some not included. The sample has 330,000 or so clones, approximately 15% seen once. Sequencing was carried out using central memory CD4+ T cells from blood. The receptors were sampled from a man younger than 40 in good health.

This sequence joins TRBV7-9 and TRBJ2-5; tentative D call: TRBD1 (6 bases). CDR1 and CDR2 (germline): SEHNR, FQNEAQ (reference sequence). Trimming left V 5 bases short and J 3 bases short, with 13 bases between. The CDR3 runs to 14 residues. The CDR3, as DNA: TGTGCCAGCAGCCCCGGACAGATTAAAGAGACCCAGTACTTC. It translates to CASSPGQIKETQYF.

This clone showed up just a few times. V gene TRBV18 combines with J gene TRBJ1-6; D perhaps matches TRBD1 (6 bases). V lost 2 bases and J 10 bases, leaving 18 bases between the germline ends. This CDR3 spans 16 amino acids. Germline CDR1 KGHSH, CDR2 LQKENI. In DNA, the CDR3 is TGTGCCAGCTCACCAGATCCGGGGGCAGGAGTCTCACCCCTCCACTTT. This encodes CASSPDPGAGVSPLHF.

The rearrangement uses TRBV15 and TRBJ2-6; D gene uncertain. The length of the CDR3 is 18 residues. V gave up 0 bases and J gave up 1 base, with 13 bases separating them. Germline V CDR1 and CDR2: LNHNV, YYDKDF (reference sequence). The CDR3 nucleotides read TGTGCCACCAGCAGAGATTGGGCCAAGGCATCTGGGGCCAACGTCCTGACTTTC. It encodes CATSRDWAKASGANVLTF.

The V call is TRBV28, the J call TRBJ2-5; maybe TRBD1 (6 bases). The germline V and J ends were trimmed by 6 bases and 4 bases, with 12 bases remaining between them. CDR1 and CDR2 from the germline V gene are MDHEN and SYDVKM. The CDR3 spans 13 residues. The CDR3 DNA reads as TGTGCCAGCAGGGACAGTCCTCGAGAGACCCAGTACTTC. This gives the protein CASRDSPRETQYF.

The chain couples TRBV7-2 to TRBJ1-5, with D possibly being TRBD1 (5 bases). The germline V gene encodes CDR1 SGHTA and CDR2 FQGNSA. This CDR3 spans 18 amino acids. V lost 4 bases and J 0 bases, leaving 19 bases between the germline ends. The CDR3 loop is CASSSTDKMYYSNQPQHF. CDR3 nucleotides: TGTGCCAGCAGCTCTACGGACAAGATGTATTATAGCAATCAGCCCCAGCATTTT.

This clone came up a few times. The chain joins TRBV19 to TRBJ1-1, with D possibly matching TRBD1 (6 bases). Between the trimmed V and J ends, which lost 10 bases and 0 bases, there was a span of 18 bases. CDR1 LNHDA and CDR2 SQIVND come from the germline V gene (reference sequence). The CDR3 has 15 residues. The chain's CDR3 is CATSPLQGMNTEAFF. CDR3 DNA sequence: TGTGCCACTAGCCCCCTACAGGGAATGAACACTGAAGCTTTCTTT. The variable domain in full, completed from reference TRBV19 and TRBJ1-1, reads DGGITQSPKYLFRKEGQNVTLSCEQNLNHDAMYWYRQDPGQGLRLIYYSQIVNDFQKGDIAEGYSVSREKKESFPLTVTSAQKNPTAFYLCATSPLQGMNTEAFFGQGTRLTVV.

V is TRBV5-1 and J is TRBJ2-5; D may be TRBD1 (5 bases). The CDR3 loop spans 17 amino acids. V was trimmed by 2 bases and J by 3 bases, leaving 20 bases between them. Germline CDR1 and CDR2: SGHRS and YFSETQ. This chain's CDR3 is CASSLGVRNSIEETQYF. The CDR3, as DNA: TGCGCCAGCAGCTTAGGGGTACGGAATAGTATTGAAGAGACCCAGTACTTC. Full variable domain (remainder filled in from reference TRBV5-1 and TRBJ2-5): KAGVTQTPRYLIKTRGQQVTLSCSPISGHRSVSWYQQTPGQGLQFLFEYFSETQRNKGNFPGRFSGRQFSNSRSEMNVSTLELGDSALYLCASSLGVRNSIEETQYFGPGTRLLVL.

The CDR3, as DNA: TGTGCCAGCAGCTTATTGCGACAGGGGACCAACGAGCAGTACTTC. Protein: CASSLLRQGTNEQYF. This chain uses TRBV7-9 with TRBJ2-7; 8 bases agree with TRBD1. The ends lost 2 bases at V and 5 bases at J; junction bases unmatched: 8. Per germline, CDR1 SEHNR and CDR2 FQNEAQ (reference sequence). The CDR3 sequence is 15 residues long.

This clone occurred many times. The chain is built from TRBV2 and TRBJ2-3, with D uncertain. The V end was cut by 6 bases, the J end by 4 bases, with 11 bases between. This CDR3 spans 13 amino acids. CDR1 and CDR2 (germline): SNHLY, FYNNEI. CDR3 sequence: CASRQGYADTQYF. CDR3 bases: TGTGCCAGCAGGCAAGGCTACGCAGATACGCAGTATTTT.

This clone was detected only a few times. The chain carries TRBV7-2 and TRBJ2-1, with D uncertain. Trimming removed 2 bases at V and 0 bases at J, with 14 bases between. Germline lookup yields CDR1 SGHTA and CDR2 FQGNSA. The CDR3 length is 17 residues. This CDR3 reads CASSLLVWVPSYNEQFF. The CDR3 coding sequence is TGTGCCAGCAGCTTACTGGTCTGGGTTCCCTCCTACAATGAGCAGTTCTTC.